Shown below are 27 T cell receptor beta chains from a single sample sequenced in a study of CD8 T cells in Susac syndrome (dated by TCRdb to 2018 to 2020). The library was built by means of the immunoSEQ multiplex PCR assay. RNA was extracted using the RNeasy kit, and roughly 0.5 to 1 microgram was reverse transcribed with random hexamers. In TCRdb, the public reads were trimmed at Q25 with fastp and aligned with MiXCR, with productive beta chains retained. Under each unique CDR3 protein, matching rows form one entry showing the most common genes and DNA. In all, the sample holds more than 100,000 distinct CDR3 sequences, and 75% to 90% of those were seen once. The ten largest make up 0.51% of the sample. Sample: CD8+ T cells from PBMCs. These receptors all stem from a human donor with multiple sclerosis.

The chain uses TRBV5-6 and TRBJ1-1; 9 nucleotides agree with TRBD1. This CDR3 is 16 amino acids long. In germline, CDR1 is SGHDT, CDR2 YYEEEE. The ends lost 4 bases at V and 1 base at J; junction bases unmatched: 8. The CDR3 DNA reads TGTGCCAGCAGCGCCGGGACAGGGTTCTGGAACACTGAAGCTTTCTTT. It specifies CASSAGTGFWNTEAFF.

This rearrangement joins TRBV27 to TRBJ2-2; D gene unclear. This CDR3 contains 13 residues. Trimming left V 3 bases short and J 5 bases short, with 7 bases between. CDR1 is MNHEY, CDR2 SMNVEV, per germline (reference sequence). This chain's CDR3 is CASSFRNTGELFF. The DNA for the CDR3 is TGTGCCAGCAGTTTTAGAAATACCGGGGAGCTGTTTTTT.

This clonotype was seen a single time. The J gene is TRBJ2-7, the V gene TRBV29-1; D may match TRBD1 or TRBD2 (5 bases each). V shed 6 bases and J shed 2 bases, with 17 bases lying between them. Germline V lookup: CDR1 SQVTM, CDR2 ANQGSEA. This CDR3 spans 14 amino acids. The CDR3 loop reads CSVTPRDRTYEQYF. The DNA for the CDR3 is TGCAGCGTCACCCCCCGGGACCGTACCTACGAGCAGTACTTC.

The CDR3 region has the DNA TGTGCCACCAGTGATTCTCTAATGGAGGGGGCGCGGAAGCAGTTCTTC. Translating it yields CATSDSLMEGARKQFF. The V gene is TRBV24-1, the J gene TRBJ2-1; TRBD1 might be the D (7 bases). This CDR3 has 16 residues. Germline V gene lookup returns CDR1 KGHDR and CDR2 SFDVKD. Deletions cut 2 bases from V and 11 bases from J, with 21 bases between.

The chain uses TRBV7-6 and TRBJ2-1, with 8 nucleotides matching TRBD1. V lost 8 bases and J lost 2; bases outside the gene matches: 11. The germline gives CDR1 SGHVS, CDR2 FNYEAQ. The CDR3 runs 16 residues. CDR3 loop: CASGSLQGVPYNEQFF. DNA for the CDR3: TGTGCCAGCGGCTCCCTACAGGGGGTCCCCTACAATGAGCAGTTCTTC.

The chain employs TRBV7-8 and TRBJ1-2, with a tentative D call TRBD1 (6 bases). The V end lost 5 bases, the J end lost 5 bases, and 15 bases lay between the germline ends. CDR1 SGHVS and CDR2 FQNEAQ come from the germline V gene. This CDR3 contains 14 residues. The CDR3 region has the DNA TGTGCCAGCAGCAACAAGGGGCAGGGGTATGGCTACACCTTC. It codes for CASSNKGQGYGYTF.

The chain couples TRBV30 to TRBJ2-7, with TRBD2 matching over 7 bases. CDR1 is GTSNPN and CDR2 is SVGIG in the germline V gene (reference sequence). The CDR3 covers 13 residues. Trimming at V came to 3 bases and at J to 3 bases, leaving 5 bases not matched to a gene. The DNA of the CDR3 is TGTGCCTGGAGACCCGGGGACTACTACGAGCAGTACTTC. Translated: CAWRPGDYYEQYF.

This clonotype was seen a few times. The gene calls are TRBV6-1 and TRBJ1-5, with D possibly being TRBD1 (5 bases). The CDR3 length is 13 residues. The V and J ends lost 5 bases and 3 bases respectively, with 8 bases between them. Germline CDR1 reads MNHNS; CDR2 reads SASEGT. DNA of the CDR3: TGTGCCAGCAGTCTGACAGACAATCAGCCCCAGCATTTT. Its translation is CASSLTDNQPQHF.

V and J are TRBV27 and TRBJ2-5; the D is unclear. This CDR3 region has 13 residues. Trimming pared 5 bases from V and 4 bases from J, leaving 11 bases between. Germline loops: CDR1 MNHEY, CDR2 SMNVEV (reference sequence). The CDR3 here is CASSMFWGETQYF. The DNA for the CDR3 is TGTGCCAGCAGTATGTTTTGGGGAGAGACCCAGTACTTC.

In its sample, this clonotype was seen a few times. The chain links TRBV7-9 to TRBJ2-7, with a possible D match to TRBD1 (5 bases). The V gene's germline CDR1 is SEHNR and CDR2 FQNEAQ (reference sequence). CDR3 length: 11 amino acids. The CDR3 coding sequence is TGTGCCCGCAGCGCAGGGTACGAGCAGTACGTC. Encoded protein: CARSAGYEQYV.

This chain joins TRBV9 and TRBJ2-5; 7 bases are shared with TRBD2. This CDR3 is 15 amino acids long. The ends lost 0 bases at V and 5 bases at J; junction bases unmatched: 7. CDR1 and CDR2 (germline): SGDLS, YYNGEE. The CDR3 bases are TGTGCCAGCAGCGTAGGCGGGAGTTCGGCGGAGACCCAGTACTTC. It is translated as CASSVGGSSAETQYF. Combining the CDR3 with reference TRBV9 and TRBJ2-5 gives the whole variable domain DSGVTQTPKHLITATGQRVTLRCSPRSGDLSVYWYQQSLDQGLQFLIQYYNGEERAKGNILERFSAQQFPDLHSELNLSSLELGDSALYFCASSVGGSSAETQYFGPGTRLLVL.

The chain uses TRBV5-1 and TRBJ2-1; the D is unclear. The CDR3 is 13 amino acids. Trimming stripped 4 bases from V and 9 bases from J, with 14 bases between. The germline gives CDR1 SGHRS, CDR2 YFSETQ. The CDR3 protein is CASSPVGPGEQFF. For the CDR3, the DNA is TGCGCCAGCAGCCCCGTAGGACCAGGTGAGCAGTTCTTC.

This clonotype was detected once. The chain combines TRBV19 with TRBJ2-7, with unresolved D. The V gene's germline CDR1 is LNHDA and CDR2 SQIVND (reference sequence). This CDR3 has 12 residues. The V end lost 6 bases, the J end lost 7 bases, and 13 bases lay between the germline ends. CDR3 sequence (DNA): TGTGCCAGTAGAACGGGCCTCGGAGAGCAGTACTTC. Translating gives CASRTGLGEQYF. Full variable domain (remainder filled in from reference TRBV19 and TRBJ2-7): DGGITQSPKYLFRKEGQNVTLSCEQNLNHDAMYWYRQDPGQGLRLIYYSQIVNDFQKGDIAEGYSVSREKKESFPLTVTSAQKNPTAFYLCASRTGLGEQYFGPGTRLTVT.

The chain carries TRBV27 and TRBJ2-1; 8 nucleotides agree with TRBD1. The CDR3 spans 13 residues. With 3 bases clipped from V and 8 bases from J, the junction kept 3 bases outside the gene matches. The germline gives CDR1 MNHEY, CDR2 SMNVEV (reference sequence). CDR3 coding DNA: TGTGCCAGCAGTTTCGGACAGGGCTATGAGCAGTTCTTC. It encodes CASSFGQGYEQFF.

The chain combines TRBV12-3 or TRBV12-4 with TRBJ1-4; the D is unclear. This CDR3 is 15 amino acids long. V was cut by 5 bases and J by 7 bases, with 17 bases left in between. CDR3 protein: CASSPRGQRGEKLFF. The DNA of the CDR3 is TGTGCCAGCAGTCCCCGAGGGCAGAGAGGTGAAAAACTGTTTTTT.

This chain links TRBV6-2 or TRBV6-3 with TRBJ2-1, with D perhaps matching TRBD1 or TRBD2 (5 bases each). Germline V gene data show CDR1 as MNHEY and CDR2 as SVGEGT. Trimming took 4 bases from V and 0 from J, leaving 13 bases between them. The CDR3 runs 16 residues. The CDR3 region is CASSLTGASSYNEQFF. CDR3 DNA sequence: TGTGCCAGCAGTTTGACCGGGGCGAGCTCCTACAATGAGCAGTTCTTC.

This clonotype was observed a few times. V usage is TRBV6-5 and J usage is TRBJ2-1, with TRBD1 matching 11 bases. The V and J ends lost 4 bases and 6 bases, in that order; junction bases with no gene match: 5. From germline, CDR1 is MNHEY and CDR2 SVGAGI. This CDR3 contains 15 residues. As DNA, the CDR3 is TGTGCCAGCAGTTTGGGGACAGGGGGTTTCAATGAGCAGTTCTTC. Protein sequence: CASSLGTGGFNEQFF.

This chain joins TRBV6-1 and TRBJ2-2; D gene ambiguous. This CDR3 contains 12 residues. V was cut by 6 bases and J by 10 bases, with 12 bases left in between. In germline, CDR1 is MNHNS, CDR2 SASEGT. CDR3 DNA: TGTGCCAGCAGCTCGGTTCATGAGGAGCTGTTTTTT. It is translated as CASSSVHEELFF.

The V and J genes are TRBV5-1 and TRBJ2-5; D gene unclear. V was shortened by 2 bases and J by 2 bases, with 13 bases between the two germline ends. Germline values: CDR1 SGHRS, CDR2 YFSETQ. This CDR3 is 15 amino acids long. DNA for the CDR3: TGCGCCAGCAGCTTAAGCGACGGATTACAAGAGACCCAGTACTTC. It translates to CASSLSDGLQETQYF.

V and J are TRBV5-4 and TRBJ2-2, with TRBD2 identical over 13 bases. Trimming took 4 bases from V and 0 from J; bases not matched to a gene: 3. Germline V gives CDR1 SGHNT, CDR2 YYREEE (reference sequence). CDR3 length: 17 residues. CDR3 in DNA: TGTGCCAGCAGCCGGACTAGCGGGAGCGCGAACACCGGGGAGCTGTTTTTT. Translating it yields CASSRTSGSANTGELFF.

Here the CDR3 reads CAWSTYGESTEAFF. The CDR3 coding sequence is TGTGCCTGGAGTACTTACGGGGAGAGCACTGAAGCTTTCTTT. This chain uses TRBV30 with TRBJ1-1; unclear D gene. This CDR3 is built from 14 residues. Trimming left V 2 bases short and J 4 bases short, with 14 bases between. Per germline, CDR1 GTSNPN and CDR2 SVGIG (reference sequence).

The rearrangement links TRBV19 to TRBJ1-1; 7 bases fit TRBD1. Germline CDR1 is LNHDA and CDR2 is SQIVND (reference sequence). V was clipped by 4 bases and J by 1 base; unmatched bases: 3. The CDR3 loop spans 14 amino acids. CDR3 in DNA: TGTGCCAGTAGTAACCGGGACAGGAACACTGAAGCTTTCTTT. Translated: CASSNRDRNTEAFF.

V usage is TRBV20-1 and J usage is TRBJ2-7; 9 bases align to TRBD2. Germline loops: CDR1 DFQATT, CDR2 SNEGSKA (reference sequence). Trimming cost V 8 bases and J 2 bases; bases outside gene matches: 16. This CDR3 spans 16 amino acids. The CDR3 DNA sequence: TGCAGTTCTTTAGGTTGGCTAGCGGGGAGAGCCTACGAGCAGTACTTC. This sequence encodes CSSLGWLAGRAYEQYF.

The chain carries TRBV27 and TRBJ1-2, with D hard to call. Trimming pared 3 bases from V and 2 bases from J, leaving 19 bases between. In germline, CDR1 is MNHEY, CDR2 SMNVEV (reference sequence). There are 17 residues in the CDR3. The CDR3 nucleotides read TGTGCCAGCAGTTTTGTCCCCACCGGAGATCGGAACTATGGCTACACCTTC. Translated, it gives CASSFVPTGDRNYGYTF.

This clonotype was found once. V is TRBV7-9 and J is TRBJ2-2, with 12 bases lining up with TRBD1. V lost 3 bases and J lost 6; bases outside the gene matches: 8. Germline loops: CDR1 SEHNR, CDR2 FQNEAQ (reference sequence). The CDR3 spans 17 residues. The CDR3 region is CASSFLGDRGHPGELFF. In DNA, the CDR3 is TGTGCCAGCAGCTTCTTAGGGGACAGGGGGCATCCCGGGGAGCTGTTTTTT.

This sequence joins TRBV28 and TRBJ2-7; the D call may be TRBD1 or TRBD2 (5 bases each). The germline V gene encodes CDR1 MDHEN and CDR2 SYDVKM. Trimming stripped 4 bases from V and 0 bases from J, with 10 bases between. The CDR3 has 14 amino acids. The CDR3 spells CASSSGAGSYEQYF. CDR3 DNA sequence: TGTGCCAGCAGTTCCGGGGCCGGCTCCTACGAGCAGTACTTC.

This clonotype was detected only a few times. The V call is TRBV6-5, the J call TRBJ2-7; possible D gene TRBD1, 6 bases. This CDR3 region has 17 residues. V was trimmed by 0 bases and J by 6 bases, leaving 21 bases between them. Germline V gene sequence: CDR1 MNHEY, CDR2 SVGAGI. The CDR3 DNA follows: TGTGCCAGCAGTTACTCAACCCAGGCAGGGACAAGTGTCGAGCAGTACGTC. Protein product: CASSYSTQAGTSVEQYV.